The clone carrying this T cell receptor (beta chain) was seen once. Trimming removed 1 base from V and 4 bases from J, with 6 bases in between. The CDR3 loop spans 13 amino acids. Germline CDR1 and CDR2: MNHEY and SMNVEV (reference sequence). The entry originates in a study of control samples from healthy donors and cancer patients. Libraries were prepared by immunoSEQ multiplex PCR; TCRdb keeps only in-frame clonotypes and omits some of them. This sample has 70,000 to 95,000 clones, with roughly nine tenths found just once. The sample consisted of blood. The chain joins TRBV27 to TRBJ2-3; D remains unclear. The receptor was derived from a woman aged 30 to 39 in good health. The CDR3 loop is CASSLYKADTQYF. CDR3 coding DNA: TGTGCCAGCAGTTTATATAAGGCAGATACGCAGTATTTT.